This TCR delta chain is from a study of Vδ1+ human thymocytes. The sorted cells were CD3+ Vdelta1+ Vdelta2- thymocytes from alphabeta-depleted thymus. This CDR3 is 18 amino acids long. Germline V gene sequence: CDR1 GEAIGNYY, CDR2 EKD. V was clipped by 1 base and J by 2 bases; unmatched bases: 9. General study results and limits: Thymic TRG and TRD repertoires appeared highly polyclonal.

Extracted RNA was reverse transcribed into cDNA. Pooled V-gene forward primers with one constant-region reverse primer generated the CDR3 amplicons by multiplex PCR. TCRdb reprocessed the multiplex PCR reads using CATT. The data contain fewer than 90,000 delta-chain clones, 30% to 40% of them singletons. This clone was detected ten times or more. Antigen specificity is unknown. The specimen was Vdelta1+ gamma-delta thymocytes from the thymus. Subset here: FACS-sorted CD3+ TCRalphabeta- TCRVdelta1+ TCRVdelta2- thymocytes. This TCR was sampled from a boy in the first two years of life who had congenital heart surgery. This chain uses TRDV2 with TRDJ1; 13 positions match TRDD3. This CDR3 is CACDTGTGGYVLTDKLIF. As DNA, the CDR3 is TGTGCCTGTGACACGGGTACTGGGGGATACGTTCTTACCGATAAACTCATCTTT.